This T cell receptor beta chain derives from a study of blood T cell repertoires in COVID-19. V shed 7 bases, J shed 7 bases, and the junction held 10 bases outside the gene matches. Germline V lookup: CDR1 SNHLY, CDR2 FYNNEI. The CDR3 has 15 amino acids. Some clones are missing from TCRdb's copy, which holds only in-frame ones; the method was immunoSEQ multiplex PCR. The table shows 400,000 to 450,000 clones, with about nine tenths occurring only once. Sequencing input: peripheral blood. The genes are TRBV2 and TRBJ2-1, with TRBD2 identical over 10 bases. The sequence came from a woman in her twenties or thirties with active or convalescent COVID-19. The CDR3: CASTDWVAGGNEQFF. The CDR3 bases are TGTGCCAGCACCGACTGGGTAGCGGGGGGAAATGAGCAGTTCTTC.